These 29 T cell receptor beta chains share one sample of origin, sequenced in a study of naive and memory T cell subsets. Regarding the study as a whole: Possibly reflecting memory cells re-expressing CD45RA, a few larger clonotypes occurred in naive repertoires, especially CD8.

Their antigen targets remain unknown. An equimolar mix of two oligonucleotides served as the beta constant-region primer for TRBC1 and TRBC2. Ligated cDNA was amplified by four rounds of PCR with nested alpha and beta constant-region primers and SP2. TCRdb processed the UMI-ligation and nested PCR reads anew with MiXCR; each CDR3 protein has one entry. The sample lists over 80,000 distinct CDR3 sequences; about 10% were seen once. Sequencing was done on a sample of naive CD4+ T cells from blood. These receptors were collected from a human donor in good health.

The CDR3 sequence is CASGWRTEAFF. DNA for the CDR3: TGTGCCAGCGGTTGGAGGACTGAAGCTTTCTTT. The V call is TRBV28, the J call TRBJ1-1; D not resolved. Per germline, CDR1 MDHEN and CDR2 SYDVKM. V lost 8 bases, J lost 5 bases, and 9 bases lay in between. This CDR3 has 11 residues.

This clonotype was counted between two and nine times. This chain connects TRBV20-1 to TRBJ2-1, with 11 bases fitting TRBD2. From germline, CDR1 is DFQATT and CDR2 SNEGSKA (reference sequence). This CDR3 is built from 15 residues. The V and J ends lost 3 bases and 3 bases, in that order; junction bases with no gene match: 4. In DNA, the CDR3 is TGCAGTGCTAGCCCTAGCGGGGGGATCTACAATGAGCAGTTCTTC. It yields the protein CSASPSGGIYNEQFF.

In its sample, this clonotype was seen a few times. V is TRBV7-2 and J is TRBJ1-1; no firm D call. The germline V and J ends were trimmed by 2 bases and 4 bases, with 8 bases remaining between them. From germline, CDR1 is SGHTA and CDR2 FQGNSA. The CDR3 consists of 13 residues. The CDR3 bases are TGTGCCAGCAGCTTAACCTCGAGCACTGAAGCTTTCTTT. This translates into CASSLTSSTEAFF. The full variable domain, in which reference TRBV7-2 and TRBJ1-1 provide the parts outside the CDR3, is GAGVSQSPSNKVTEKGKDVELRCDPISGHTALYWYRQSLGQGLEFLIYFQGNSAPDKSGLPSDRFSAERTGGSVSTLTIQRTQQEDSAVYLCASSLTSSTEAFFGQGTRLTVV.

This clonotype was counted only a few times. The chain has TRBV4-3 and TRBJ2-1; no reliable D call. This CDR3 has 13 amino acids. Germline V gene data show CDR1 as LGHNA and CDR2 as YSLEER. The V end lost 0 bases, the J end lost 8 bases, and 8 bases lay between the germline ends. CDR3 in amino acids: CASSQESGDEQFF. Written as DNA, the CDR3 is TGCGCCAGCAGCCAAGAAAGTGGGGATGAGCAGTTCTTC.

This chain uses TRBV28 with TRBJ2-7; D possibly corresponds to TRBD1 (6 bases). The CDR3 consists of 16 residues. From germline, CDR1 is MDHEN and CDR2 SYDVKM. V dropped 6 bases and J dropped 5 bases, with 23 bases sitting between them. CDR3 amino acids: CASRGASMTTGDEQYF. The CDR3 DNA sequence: TGTGCCAGCAGGGGGGCCTCGATGACAACCGGGGACGAGCAGTACTTC.

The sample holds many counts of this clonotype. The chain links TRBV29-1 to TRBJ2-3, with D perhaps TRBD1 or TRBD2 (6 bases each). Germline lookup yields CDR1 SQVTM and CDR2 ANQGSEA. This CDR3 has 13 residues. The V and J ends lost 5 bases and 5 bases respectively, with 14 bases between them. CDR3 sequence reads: CSVQGGLGDTQYF. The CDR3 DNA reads TGCAGCGTTCAAGGGGGGTTAGGAGATACGCAGTATTTT.

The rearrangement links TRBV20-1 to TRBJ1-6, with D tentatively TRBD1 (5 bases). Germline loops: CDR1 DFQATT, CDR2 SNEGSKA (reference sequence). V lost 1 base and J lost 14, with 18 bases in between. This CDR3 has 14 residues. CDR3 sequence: CSARGQIPLEALHF. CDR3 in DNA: TGCAGTGCTAGAGGACAGATACCCCTAGAGGCCCTCCACTTT.

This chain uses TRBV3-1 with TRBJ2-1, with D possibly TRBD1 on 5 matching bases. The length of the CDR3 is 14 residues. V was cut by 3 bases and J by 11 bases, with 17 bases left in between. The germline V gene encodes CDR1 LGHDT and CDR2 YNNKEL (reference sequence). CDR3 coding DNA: TGTGCCAGCAGCCATCCGACAGTCCCCCGTCAGCAGTTCTTC. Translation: CASSHPTVPRQQFF.

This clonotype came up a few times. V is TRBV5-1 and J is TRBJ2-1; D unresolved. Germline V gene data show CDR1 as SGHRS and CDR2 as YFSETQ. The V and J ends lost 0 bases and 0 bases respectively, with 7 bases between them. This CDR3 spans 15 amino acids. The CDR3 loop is CASSLDVASYNEQFF. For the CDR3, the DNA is TGCGCCAGCAGCTTGGACGTGGCCTCCTACAATGAGCAGTTCTTC.

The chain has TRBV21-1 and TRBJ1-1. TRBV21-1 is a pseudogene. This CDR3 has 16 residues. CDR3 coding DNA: TGTGCCAGCAGCAAAGATGGGAGCGGTTGGAACACTGAAGCTTTCTTT. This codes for CASSKDGSGWNTEAFF.

The CDR3 sequence is CASQGAVRNSPLHF. As DNA, the CDR3 is TGTGCCAGTCAGGGGGCAGTCCGAAATTCACCCCTCCACTTT. J is TRBJ1-6 and V is TRBV4-2, with 8 bases fitting TRBD1. Germline-derived CDR1 and CDR2 are LGHNA and YNFKEQ. The CDR3 extends over 14 amino acids. The V and J ends lost 9 bases and 7 bases, in that order; junction bases with no gene match: 8.

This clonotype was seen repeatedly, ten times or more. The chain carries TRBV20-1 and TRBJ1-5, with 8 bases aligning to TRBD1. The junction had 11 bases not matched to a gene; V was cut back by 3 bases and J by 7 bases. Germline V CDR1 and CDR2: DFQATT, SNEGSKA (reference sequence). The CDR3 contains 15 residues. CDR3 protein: CSARRGQGARQPQHF. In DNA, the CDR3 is TGCAGTGCTAGGAGGGGTCAGGGGGCCCGCCAGCCCCAGCATTTT.

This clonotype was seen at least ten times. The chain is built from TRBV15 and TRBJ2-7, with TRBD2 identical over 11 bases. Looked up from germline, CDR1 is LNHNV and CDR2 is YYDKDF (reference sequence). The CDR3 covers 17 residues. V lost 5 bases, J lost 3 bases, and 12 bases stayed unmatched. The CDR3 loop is CATSRRTSGSLGYEQYF. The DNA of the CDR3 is TGTGCCACCAGCCGCCGTACTAGCGGGAGTCTGGGCTACGAGCAGTACTTC.

Written as DNA, the CDR3 is TGTGCCAGCAGCTCCTCTATAGCGGGAGCGCGGTATTTT. Translation: CASSSSIAGARYF. This rearrangement joins TRBV11-3 to TRBJ2-3; 9 nucleotides align to TRBD2. CDR1 is SGHNT, CDR2 YENEEA, per germline. Unmatched junction bases numbered 10, after V lost 4 bases and J lost 14 bases. This CDR3 contains 13 residues.

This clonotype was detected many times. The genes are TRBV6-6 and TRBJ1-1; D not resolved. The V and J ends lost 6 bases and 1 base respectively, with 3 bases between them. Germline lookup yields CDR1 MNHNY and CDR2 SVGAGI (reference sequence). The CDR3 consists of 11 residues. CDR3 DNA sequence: TGTGCCAGCAGATGGAACACTGAAGCTTTCTTT. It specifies CASRWNTEAFF.

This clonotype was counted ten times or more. As DNA, the CDR3 is TGTGCCGGGGGTGCGCTAGTCCCTAACGAGCAGTACTTC. This translates into CAGGALVPNEQYF. The chain uses TRBV30 and TRBJ2-7; tentatively, D is TRBD1 or TRBD2 (5 bases each). Trimming stripped 8 bases from V and 5 bases from J, with 19 bases between. CDR1 GTSNPN and CDR2 SVGIG come from the germline V gene (reference sequence). The length of the CDR3 is 13 residues.

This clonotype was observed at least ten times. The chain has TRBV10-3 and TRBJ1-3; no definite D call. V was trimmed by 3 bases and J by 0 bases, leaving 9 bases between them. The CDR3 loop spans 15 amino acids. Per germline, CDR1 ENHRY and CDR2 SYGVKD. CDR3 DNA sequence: TGTGCCATCAGTGATCCCGGGATCTCTGGAAACACCATATATTTT. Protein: CAISDPGISGNTIYF.

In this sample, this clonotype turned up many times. The CDR3 loop is CSVGPTGWREVQRDEQFF. CDR3 bases: TGCAGCGTCGGTCCTACCGGGTGGCGGGAGGTTCAAAGGGATGAGCAGTTCTTC. The V gene is TRBV29-1, the J gene TRBJ2-1; 8 bases agree with TRBD2. CDR1 is SQVTM, CDR2 ANQGSEA, per germline. CDR3 length: 18 amino acids. J lost 8 bases, V lost 6 bases, and 24 bases had no gene match.

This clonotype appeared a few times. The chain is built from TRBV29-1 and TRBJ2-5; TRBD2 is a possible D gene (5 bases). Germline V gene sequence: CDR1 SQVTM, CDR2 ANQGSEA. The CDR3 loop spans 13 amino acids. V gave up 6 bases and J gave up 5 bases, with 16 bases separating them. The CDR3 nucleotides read TGCAGCGTGCCTCGGTCGGGGTGGGAGACCCAGTACTTC. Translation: CSVPRSGWETQYF.

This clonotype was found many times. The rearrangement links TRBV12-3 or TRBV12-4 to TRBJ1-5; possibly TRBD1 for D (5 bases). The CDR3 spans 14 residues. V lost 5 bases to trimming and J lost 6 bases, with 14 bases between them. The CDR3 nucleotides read TGTGCCAGCAGTGCAAGGGGCGCGAGTCAGCCCCAGCATTTT. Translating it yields CASSARGASQPQHF.

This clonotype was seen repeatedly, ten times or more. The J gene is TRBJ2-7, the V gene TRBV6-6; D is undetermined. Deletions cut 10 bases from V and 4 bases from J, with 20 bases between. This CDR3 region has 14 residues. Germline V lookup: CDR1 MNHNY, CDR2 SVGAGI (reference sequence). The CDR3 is CATKDVGQVYEQYF. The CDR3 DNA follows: TGTGCCACCAAAGACGTCGGGCAGGTTTACGAGCAGTACTTC.

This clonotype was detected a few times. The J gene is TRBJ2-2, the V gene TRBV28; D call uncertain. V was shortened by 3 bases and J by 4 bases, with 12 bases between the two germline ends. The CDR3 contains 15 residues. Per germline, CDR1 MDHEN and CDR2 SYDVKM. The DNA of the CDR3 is TGTGCCAGCAGTTTTTTCCGGGCCGGCACCGGGGAGCTGTTTTTT. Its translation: CASSFFRAGTGELFF.

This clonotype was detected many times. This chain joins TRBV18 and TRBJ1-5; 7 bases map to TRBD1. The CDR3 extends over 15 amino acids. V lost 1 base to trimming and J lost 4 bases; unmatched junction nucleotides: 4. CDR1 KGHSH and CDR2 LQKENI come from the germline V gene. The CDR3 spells CASSPRGTENQPQHF. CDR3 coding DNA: TGTGCCAGCTCACCACGGGGGACAGAGAATCAGCCCCAGCATTTT.

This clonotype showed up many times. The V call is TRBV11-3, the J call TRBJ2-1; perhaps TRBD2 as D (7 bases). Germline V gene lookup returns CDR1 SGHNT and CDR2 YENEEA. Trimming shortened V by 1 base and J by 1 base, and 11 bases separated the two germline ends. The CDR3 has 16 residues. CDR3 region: CASSLGGGSSYNEQFF. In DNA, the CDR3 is TGTGCCAGCAGCTTAGGGGGGGGCTCGTCCTACAATGAGCAGTTCTTC. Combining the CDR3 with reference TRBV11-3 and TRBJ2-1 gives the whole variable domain EAGVVQSPRYKIIEKKQPVAFWCNPISGHNTLYWYLQNLGQGPELLIRYENEEAVDDSQLPKDRFSAERLKGVDSTLKIQPAELGDSAVYLCASSLGGGSSYNEQFFGPGTRLTVL.

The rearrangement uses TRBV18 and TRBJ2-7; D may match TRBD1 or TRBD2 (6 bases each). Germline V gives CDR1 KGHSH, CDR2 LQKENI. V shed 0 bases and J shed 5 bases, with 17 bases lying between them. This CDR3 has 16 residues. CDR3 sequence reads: CASSPPAQAGGHEQYF. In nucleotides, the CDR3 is TGTGCCAGCTCACCACCGGCGCAGGCTGGGGGGCACGAGCAGTACTTC.

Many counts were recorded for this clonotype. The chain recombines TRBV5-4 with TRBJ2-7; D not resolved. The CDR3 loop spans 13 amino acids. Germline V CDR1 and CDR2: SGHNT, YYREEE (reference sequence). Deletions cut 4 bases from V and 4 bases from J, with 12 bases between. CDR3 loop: CASSPSAEYEQYF. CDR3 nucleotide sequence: TGTGCCAGCAGCCCCTCGGCGGAGTACGAGCAGTACTTC.

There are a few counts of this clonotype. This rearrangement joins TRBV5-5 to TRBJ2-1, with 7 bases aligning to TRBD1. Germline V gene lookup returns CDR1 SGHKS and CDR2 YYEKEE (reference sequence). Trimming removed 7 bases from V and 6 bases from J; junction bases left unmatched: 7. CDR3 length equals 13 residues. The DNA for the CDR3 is TGTGCCAGCCGAAGACAGGGTCTCAATGAGCAGTTCTTC. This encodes CASRRQGLNEQFF. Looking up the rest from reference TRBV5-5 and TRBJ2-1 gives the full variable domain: DAGVTQSPTHLIKTRGQQVTLRCSPISGHKSVSWYQQVLGQGPQFIFQYYEKEERGRGNFPDRFSARQFPNYSSELNVNALLLGDSALYLCASRRQGLNEQFFGPGTRLTVL.

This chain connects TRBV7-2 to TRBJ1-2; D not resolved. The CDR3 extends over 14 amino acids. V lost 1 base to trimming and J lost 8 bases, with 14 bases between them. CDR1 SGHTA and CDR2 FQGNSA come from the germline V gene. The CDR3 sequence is CASSLVATAGGYTF. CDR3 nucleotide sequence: TGTGCCAGCAGCTTAGTTGCGACCGCGGGGGGCTACACCTTC.

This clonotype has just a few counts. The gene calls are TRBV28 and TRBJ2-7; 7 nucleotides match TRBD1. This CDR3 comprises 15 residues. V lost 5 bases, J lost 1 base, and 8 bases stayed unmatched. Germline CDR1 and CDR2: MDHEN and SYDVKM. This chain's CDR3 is CASSPYRGDSYEQYF. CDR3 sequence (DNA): TGTGCCAGCAGTCCATACAGGGGAGATTCCTACGAGCAGTACTTC.